These T cell receptor beta chains were read from a single sample in a study of tumor-infiltrating lymphocytes in oesophageal squamous cell carcinoma. TCRdb independently ran MiXCR on the PCR reads; one entry per CDR3 protein. The sample includes 9,500 to 12,000 distinct CDR3 sequences, 55% of them seen just once. The specimen was esophageal tumor tissue. All receptors derive from a male donor with esophageal squamous cell carcinoma. Each CDR3 is given with its conserved first and last residue. The D gene is left open where the match is weak. Expanded clones are given a class, and other clones once, few, many or no size at all.

size,D,V,J,DNA,CDR3
many,TRBD1,TRBV27,TRBJ1-2,TGTGCCAGCAGTTTATCGGGACAGGGGGCCCATGGCTACACCTTC,CASSLSGQGAHGYTF
-,-,TRBV7-9,TRBJ2-5,TGTGCCAGCAGCTTGGTAGCGAAATACAATGAGCAGTACTTC,CASSLVAKYNEQYF
many,TRBD2,TRBV7-9,TRBJ2-1,TGTGCCAGCAGCTCTATTCCGGGACTAGAAGAGCAGTTCTTC,CASSSIPGLEEQFF
-,TRBD2,TRBV7-8,TRBJ2-7,TGTGCCAGCAGGCCTAGCGGGAGGGCCGTTTACGAGCAGTACTTC,CASRPSGRAVYEQYF
many,-,TRBV24-1,TRBJ1-5,TGTGCCACCAGTGATTCTGCCCGGCGGGGCAATCAGCCCCAGCATTTT,CATSDSARRGNQPQHF
-,-,TRBV7-2,TRBJ2-6,TGTGCCAGCAGCTTAGGGCAGGGGGCCAACGTCCTGACTTTC,CASSLGQGANVLTF
-,-,TRBV28,TRBJ2-5,TGTGCCAGCAGCGCACCTAGTCGGGAGTCAGAGACCCAGTACTTC,CASSAPSRESETQYF
-,TRBD2,TRBV7-2,TRBJ2-5,TGTGCCAGCAGCTCCAGGCGGTCCATAGCGGGAGAGGGAGAGACCCAGTACTTC,CASSSRRSIAGEGETQYF
many,TRBD1,TRBV12-3/TRBV12-4,TRBJ2-7,TGTGCCAGCAGTCACTGGGACAGGACCTACGAGCAGTACTTC,CASSHWDRTYEQYF
few,TRBD1,TRBV7-6,TRBJ2-1,TGTGCCAGCAGCTTAGGGGACAGCAATGAGCAGTTCTTC,CASSLGDSNEQFF
-,-,TRBV11-2,TRBJ2-1,TGTGCCAGCAGCTTGATAGGTCTAGCCAACAATGAGCAGTTCTTC,CASSLIGLANNEQFF
-,TRBD2,TRBV7-6,TRBJ2-5,TGTGCCAGCAGCGCGGGAGGGCGAGAGACCCAGTACTTC,CASSAGGRETQYF
-,-,TRBV7-6,TRBJ1-6,TGTGCCAGCAGCGCTAACTCCTATAATTCACCCCTCCACTTC,CASSANSYNSPLHF
-,TRBD1,TRBV12-3/TRBV12-4,TRBJ1-5,TGTGCCAGCAGAGGACAGGGCAATCAGCCCCAGCATTTT,CASRGQGNQPQHF
many,-,TRBV2,TRBJ2-2,TGTGCCAGCAAGCGCGTGAACACCGGGGAGCTGTTTTTT,CASKRVNTGELFF
-,-,TRBV24-1,TRBJ2-5,TGTGCCACCAGCGAACCCCTTGGAGGAGAGACCCAGTACTTC,CATSEPLGGETQYF
-,-,TRBV5-3,TRBJ2-5,TGTGCCAGCAGCTGGGGAGGGGGAGAGACCCAGTACTTC,CASSWGGGETQYF
-,TRBD2,TRBV2,TRBJ2-1,TGTGCCAGCAGTGACGGGAGGGCCTTTCGATCCTACAATGAGCAGTTCTTC,CASSDGRAFRSYNEQFF
many,-,TRBV20-1,TRBJ1-5,TGCAGTGCTACGACAACAGTGGAGTATGCCCAGCATTTT,CSATTTVEYAQHF
few,-,TRBV7-6,TRBJ2-5,TGTGCCAGCAGCTTAGGAGGACCAAAGGGGGAGACCCAGTACTTC,CASSLGGPKGETQYF
-,-,TRBV7-2,TRBJ2-3,TGTGCCAGCAGCTTAGTCGTTACCACAGATACGCAGTATTTT,CASSLVVTTDTQYF
large,TRBD1,TRBV7-2,TRBJ1-4,TGTGCCAGCAGCCCGCGACCGGGACAGGTTAATGAAAAACTGTTTTTT,CASSPRPGQVNEKLFF
many,-,TRBV2,TRBJ2-7,TGTGCCAGCAGTGACAGGGGCTATACCCCCTCCTACGAGCAGTACTTC,CASSDRGYTPSYEQYF
-,-,TRBV7-6,TRBJ2-1,TGTGCCAGCAGCTTACAGGGGGGGCAGTACAATGAGCAGTTCTTC,CASSLQGGQYNEQFF
-,TRBD2,TRBV6-8,TRBJ2-5,TGTGCCAGCAGTCCGCTACGAAGCGGGAGCAATGAGCAGTACTTC,CASSPLRSGSNEQYF
-,TRBD2,TRBV12-3/TRBV12-4,TRBJ2-3,TGTGCCAGCAGCCCTAGCGGGGGGAGAGGTGATACGCAGTATTTT,CASSPSGGRGDTQYF
-,TRBD2,TRBV7-4,TRBJ2-7,TGTGCCAGCAGTCGTCTTAGCGGGGAGTCCTACGAGCAGTACTTC,CASSRLSGESYEQYF
-,-,TRBV7-3,TRBJ2-1,TGTGCCAGCAGCTTAAGCCCCTCATTCTCCGGGGCCTACAATGAGCAGTTCTTC,CASSLSPSFSGAYNEQFF
-,TRBD2,TRBV7-6,TRBJ2-1,TGTGCCAGCAGCCCGGGACTAGTGAGCAATGAGCAGTTCTTC,CASSPGLVSNEQFF
-,-,TRBV6-1,TRBJ2-3,TGTGCCAGCAGTGACCCGGGAAAGAGCACAGATACGCAGTATTTT,CASSDPGKSTDTQYF
few,TRBD2,TRBV6-1,TRBJ2-5,TGTGCCAGCAGTGACCCCTGGGGGGGGAAGGAGACCCAGTACTTC,CASSDPWGGKETQYF
-,-,TRBV2,TRBJ2-3,TGTGCCAGCAGTGAAGAAGGCGGGCGCACAGATACGCAGTATTTT,CASSEEGGRTDTQYF
many,TRBD1,TRBV4-1,TRBJ1-1,TGCGCCAGCAGCCTATCCCGGGACAGGGGGTTGAACACTGAAGCTTTCTTT,CASSLSRDRGLNTEAFF
-,-,TRBV7-2,TRBJ2-3,TGTGCCAGTTCCCGCGGGGCTAGCCCAGATACGCAGTATTTT,CASSRGASPDTQYF
many,TRBD1,TRBV7-9,TRBJ2-5,TGTGCCAGCAGCTTAGTGGGACAGAATCTCCAAGAGACCCAGTACTTC,CASSLVGQNLQETQYF
-,TRBD1,TRBV6-1,TRBJ2-7,TGTGCCAGCTTAGTGCCCGGACAGGGGGCTCTTCAGTACTTC,CASLVPGQGALQYF
medium-sized,-,TRBV7-2,TRBJ2-7,TGTGCCAGCAGGCCCGGCAGGGGCCTTTCCTACGAGCAGTACTTC,CASRPGRGLSYEQYF
medium-sized,-,TRBV5-6,TRBJ2-1,TGTGCCAGCAGCTTGGCGGAGGGCTTCGTCTACAATGAGCAGTTCTTC,CASSLAEGFVYNEQFF
-,TRBD1,TRBV7-2,TRBJ1-6,TGTGCCAGCAGCTTCCGGGACAGAGGCAACGAGCAGTACTTT,CASSFRDRGNEQYF
-,-,TRBV5-6,TRBJ2-2,TGTGCCAGCAGCTTGGTGGCCTTTGGGGGGGAGCTGTTTTTT,CASSLVAFGGELFF
few,TRBD1,TRBV6-1,TRBJ1-2,TGTGCCAGCAAAGAAGGGGGCGGCCTTATCTATGGCTACACCTTC,CASKEGGGLIYGYTF
medium-sized,-,TRBV7-2,TRBJ1-4,TGTGCCAGCAGCTTGTTAGGTGAAAAACTGTTTTTT,CASSLLGEKLFF
many,-,TRBV5-1,TRBJ2-7,TGCGCCAGCAGCTTGGGCCAGGGCGAGCAGTACTTC,CASSLGQGEQYF
many,TRBD2,TRBV19,TRBJ2-1,TGTGCCAGTAATGAATGGGGACTAGCGGGAGGATGGAATGAGCAGTTCTTC,CASNEWGLAGGWNEQFF
medium-sized,-,TRBV24-1,TRBJ2-1,TGTGCCACCAGTGAGGGATCTGCCCGATCCCACAATGAGCAGTTCTTC,CATSEGSARSHNEQFF
-,TRBD2,TRBV4-2,TRBJ2-7,TGTGCCAGCAGCCAAAAGGCAGCGGGGGGGCCTATCTCCAATGAGCAGTACTTC,CASSQKAAGGPISNEQYF
-,-,TRBV7-2,TRBJ1-6,TGTGCCAGCAGCTTAGATCCCGGTTTCTATAATTCACCCCTCCACTTT,CASSLDPGFYNSPLHF
-,TRBD2,TRBV3-1,TRBJ2-3,TGTGCCAGCAGCCAAGATATAGCGGGAGGGCGGGCGCAGTATTTT,CASSQDIAGGRAQYF
-,TRBD1,TRBV28,TRBJ1-2,TGTGCCAGCAGGTTTGGACAGGGATACTATGGCTACACCTTC,CASRFGQGYYGYTF
-,-,TRBV7-2,TRBJ2-3,TGTGCCAGCAGCTTCTCCCCCCCAGATACGCAGTATTTT,CASSFSPPDTQYF